One sample yielded the 29 T cell receptor beta chains listed below, sequenced in a study of neurological immune-mediated disorders. TCRdb reprocessed the 5' RACE reads with MiXCR, giving one entry per CDR3 protein. The sample shows 65,000 to 95,000 distinct CDR3 sequences, 5% to 6.5% of them seen only once. Time point indicated: longitudinal time-point 2. The specimen was PBMCs. These TCRs come from an older woman with multiple sclerosis.

Concerning this clonotype: Mismatch with germline at one junction end may stem from a read error. The genes are TRBV12-3 or TRBV12-4 and TRBJ1-1, with a tentative D call TRBD1 (6 bases). CDR3 length: 15 residues. This chain's CDR3 is CASNLATGPNTEAFF. In DNA, the CDR3 is TGTGCCAGCAATTTAGCGACAGGCCCGAACACTGAAGCTTTCTTT.

This clonotype was picked up a small number of times. The chain recombines TRBV3-1 with TRBJ2-5, with unresolved D. The V and J ends lost 1 base and 2 bases respectively, with 11 bases between them. Germline assignment: CDR1 LGHDT and CDR2 YNNKEL (reference sequence). The CDR3 consists of 15 residues. The CDR3 sequence is CASSQGRQPQETQYF. As DNA, the CDR3 is TGTGCCAGCAGCCAAGGTCGTCAGCCGCAAGAGACCCAGTACTTC.

This clonotype was counted between two and nine times. CDR3 nucleotide sequence: TGTGCCAGCAGTTACTCAAAAAGGGACAGCTACTATGGCTACACCTTC. This gives the protein CASSYSKRDSYYGYTF. The gene calls are TRBV6-5 and TRBJ1-2; 7 nucleotides agree with TRBD1. Trimming at V came to 0 bases and at J to 3 bases, leaving 7 bases not matched to a gene. The germline gives CDR1 MNHEY, CDR2 SVGAGI. There are 16 residues in the CDR3.

This clonotype was seen at least ten times. The rearrangement joins TRBV4-1 to TRBJ1-1, with D tentatively TRBD1 (6 bases). The CDR3 has 16 residues. Looked up from germline, CDR1 is MGHRA and CDR2 is YSYEKL. Trimming removed 4 bases at V and 1 base at J, with 16 bases between. The CDR3 DNA reads as TGCGCCAGCAGCCCGATGGGGGCAGGGTCGAACACTGAAGCTTTCTTT. Translating it yields CASSPMGAGSNTEAFF.

This clonotype appeared many times. The chain has TRBV5-1 and TRBJ2-7; D might be TRBD2 (6 bases). Germline V gene sequence: CDR1 SGHRS, CDR2 YFSETQ. The CDR3 runs 14 residues. V lost 2 bases and J lost 4, with 13 bases in between. The CDR3 nucleotides read TGCGCCAGCAGCTTCGGCAGCGGGTTTTACGAGCAGTACTTC. This translates into CASSFGSGFYEQYF.

This clonotype was detected many times. The CDR3 protein is CASRPAAGGQETQYF. CDR3 in DNA: TGTGCCAGCAGACCTGCGGCAGGGGGACAAGAGACCCAGTACTTC. The rearrangement links TRBV6-5 to TRBJ2-5; TRBD1 agrees at 7 bases. Germline V gene sequence: CDR1 MNHEY, CDR2 SVGAGI. V lost 6 bases, J lost 2 bases, and 9 bases stayed unmatched. The CDR3 loop spans 15 amino acids.

At least ten counts were recorded for this clonotype. The genes are TRBV7-9 and TRBJ1-5; D is ambiguous. From germline, CDR1 is SEHNR and CDR2 FQNEAQ (reference sequence). This CDR3 is 15 amino acids long. The ends were cut back, 1 base at V and 8 bases at J, with 15 bases in the middle. The CDR3 DNA reads TGTGCCAGCAGCTTAGGTACACTCCTGTATGAGCCCCAGCATTTT. It is translated as CASSLGTLLYEPQHF.

This clonotype was counted ten times or more. The chain couples TRBV20-1 to TRBJ1-5; perhaps TRBD1 as D (5 bases). Trimming removed 4 bases from V and 5 bases from J, with 15 bases in between. Germline values: CDR1 DFQATT, CDR2 SNEGSKA (reference sequence). The CDR3 is made up of 14 amino acids. The DNA for the CDR3 is TGCAGTGCTACCTTGGGGGATCTTGATCAGCCCCAGCATTTT. Amino acids: CSATLGDLDQPQHF.

About this clonotype: A read error may explain this, as a much larger clone is one base away. This chain joins TRBV5-1 and TRBJ2-5, with 11 nucleotides matching TRBD1. Germline assignment: CDR1 SGHRS and CDR2 YFSETQ. V lost 4 bases to trimming and J lost 5 bases; unmatched junction nucleotides: 7. The CDR3 loop spans 15 amino acids. The CDR3: CASSNGTGGKETQYF. CDR3 in DNA: TGCGCCAGCAGCAACGGGACAGGGGGAAAGGAGACCCAGTACTTC.

This clonotype was observed at least ten times. V is TRBV6-2 or TRBV6-3 and J is TRBJ2-5; no clear D gene. V shed 2 bases and J shed 5 bases, with 6 bases lying between them. The CDR3 loop spans 12 amino acids. The germline V gene encodes CDR1 MNHEY and CDR2 SVGEGT. CDR3: CASSYPRETQYF. The CDR3 DNA reads TGTGCCAGCAGTTACCCCCGGGAGACCCAGTACTTC.

This clonotype was observed many times. The gene calls are TRBV30 and TRBJ2-3, with a possible D match to TRBD2 (5 bases). The CDR3 has 11 residues. Germline lookup yields CDR1 GTSNPN and CDR2 SVGIG (reference sequence). V lost 4 bases and J lost 9, with 11 bases in between. The CDR3 loop is CAWTGRGTQYF. CDR3 nucleotide sequence: TGTGCCTGGACTGGACGAGGGACGCAGTATTTT.

This clonotype was observed many times. The chain couples TRBV18 to TRBJ2-2, with D unclear. Trimming took off 3 bases at V and 6 bases at J, with 8 bases between the two ends. This CDR3 has 13 amino acids. Germline-derived CDR1 and CDR2 are KGHSH and LQKENI. The CDR3 region has the DNA TGTGCCAGCTCACCTACCAGGTCCGGGGAGCTGTTTTTT. As protein: CASSPTRSGELFF.

This clonotype was seen ten or more times. V gene TRBV20-1 combines with J gene TRBJ1-1; D uncertain. Germline-derived CDR1 and CDR2 are DFQATT and SNEGSKA (reference sequence). CDR3 size: 11 residues. Trimming cost V 3 bases and J 8 bases, with 10 bases left between them. CDR3 residues: CSASGRPEAFF. CDR3 nucleotides: TGCAGTGCTAGTGGTAGACCAGAAGCTTTCTTT.

This clonotype was counted only a few times. The genes are TRBV11-2 and TRBJ2-3; D possibly matches TRBD1 or TRBD2 (5 bases each). Trimming took off 8 bases at V and 1 base at J, with 10 bases between the two ends. The CDR3 has 13 amino acids. Germline-derived CDR1 and CDR2 are SGHAT and FQNNGV. This CDR3 is CASGRQRTDTQYF. The CDR3 DNA reads TGTGCCAGCGGGAGACAGCGCACAGATACGCAGTATTTT.

This clonotype was seen many times. The junction departs from germline at one end; a sequencing error may be responsible. The rearrangement links TRBV7-2 to TRBJ2-5, with TRBD2 matching 9 bases. The CDR3 is made up of 17 amino acids. Germline values: CDR1 SGHTA, CDR2 FQGNSA. CDR3 sequence: CASSLGLAGPSQKTQYF. CDR3 sequence (DNA): TGTGCCAGCAGCTTAGGGCTAGCGGGGCCATCCCAAAAGACCCAGTACTTC.

This clonotype has at least ten counts. The rearrangement uses TRBV14 and TRBJ2-3; TRBD2 matches 7 bases. With V trimmed by 1 base and J by 2 bases, 6 bases remained unmatched. The CDR3 runs to 16 residues. The germline CDR1 and CDR2 sequences are SGHDN and FVKESK. CDR3 residues: CASSQGLAVNTDTQYF. CDR3 DNA: TGTGCCAGCAGCCAAGGTCTAGCGGTAAACACAGATACGCAGTATTTT.

This clonotype was counted at least ten times. In DNA, the CDR3 is TGCGCCAGCAGCCGGGACGGACTTATGAACACTGAAGCTTTCTTT. Amino acids: CASSRDGLMNTEAFF. This chain uses TRBV5-1 with TRBJ1-1, with D tentatively TRBD1 (5 bases). CDR3 length: 15 amino acids. The ends were cut back, 4 bases at V and 0 bases at J, with 13 bases in the middle. Germline CDR1 SGHRS, CDR2 YFSETQ.

This clonotype was observed many times. The chain uses TRBV5-1 and TRBJ2-7; D not resolved. V shed 4 bases and J shed 3 bases, with 11 bases lying between them. CDR1 is SGHRS, CDR2 YFSETQ, per germline. The CDR3 runs to 13 residues. The chain's CDR3 is CASSPRPGYEQYF. CDR3 DNA sequence: TGCGCCAGCAGCCCTCGGCCGGGCTACGAGCAGTACTTC.

This clonotype was seen ten or more times. This chain links TRBV6-2 or TRBV6-3 with TRBJ1-1; 7 nucleotides align to TRBD1. V was pared by 4 bases and J by 5 bases, with 7 bases of the junction left unmatched. The CDR3 is 14 amino acids. Germline CDR1 MNHEY, CDR2 SVGEGT. Here the CDR3 DNA reads TGTGCCAGCAGTTCAGTAGGGGGCTTAACTGAAGCTTTCTTT. Translation: CASSSVGGLTEAFF.

The chain recombines TRBV27 with TRBJ1-1; possible D gene TRBD1, 5 bases. This CDR3 spans 16 amino acids. Germline V gives CDR1 MNHEY, CDR2 SMNVEV (reference sequence). Deletions cut 6 bases from V and 0 bases from J, with 17 bases between. The CDR3 DNA reads as TGTGCCAGCAGGAACGGGGGGGGTAGGGTGAACACTGAAGCTTTCTTT. Its protein product is CASRNGGGRVNTEAFF.

This clonotype was found many times. V and J are TRBV4-1 and TRBJ2-7; TRBD1 matches at 8 bases. Germline-derived CDR1 and CDR2 are MGHRA and YSYEKL. V dropped 0 bases and J dropped 3; count of bases not matched to a gene: 7. The length of the CDR3 is 16 residues. The CDR3 sequence is CASSQDPRGPGYEQYF. The CDR3 DNA follows: TGCGCCAGCAGCCAAGATCCCAGGGGGCCCGGCTACGAGCAGTACTTC.

This clonotype occurred many times. This sequence joins TRBV5-1 and TRBJ2-2; 9 nucleotides line up with TRBD2. Germline CDR1 and CDR2: SGHRS and YFSETQ. V dropped 3 bases and J dropped 1; count of bases not matched to a gene: 4. The CDR3 is 16 amino acids. The CDR3: CASSSQAGGNTGELFF. The CDR3 nucleotides read TGCGCCAGCAGCTCTCAAGCGGGGGGGAACACCGGGGAGCTGTTTTTT. Based on the CDR3 plus reference TRBV5-1 and TRBJ2-2, the full variable domain is KAGVTQTPRYLIKTRGQQVTLSCSPISGHRSVSWYQQTPGQGLQFLFEYFSETQRNKGNFPGRFSGRQFSNSRSEMNVSTLELGDSALYLCASSSQAGGNTGELFFGEGSRLTVL.

Concerning this clonotype itself: Given a much more abundant clone one base away, this may be a read error. The chain links TRBV12-3 or TRBV12-4 to TRBJ2-7; D tentatively reads TRBD1 or TRBD2 (6 bases each). CDR3 length equals 16 residues. V was cut by 6 bases and J by 6 bases, with 24 bases left in between. The CDR3 DNA reads TGTGCCAGCAGGACTGGGGGGAGACAGGTGGCTTTCGAGCAGTACTTC. Encoded protein: CASRTGGRQVAFEQYF.

In this sample, this clonotype turned up many times. This chain links TRBV4-1 with TRBJ1-4; 8 bases align to TRBD1. CDR1 is MGHRA, CDR2 YSYEKL, per germline. This CDR3 has 15 residues. Germline trimming cut 8 bases from V and 4 bases from J; bases unmatched to any gene: 9. CDR3 DNA sequence: TGCGCCAGCGGTGACAGGGGCCTACTTAATGAAAAACTGTTTTTT. Translating it yields CASGDRGLLNEKLFF.

This clonotype appeared many times. This sequence joins TRBV2 and TRBJ2-5, with a tentative D call TRBD2 (6 bases). Between the trimmed V and J ends, which lost 4 bases and 0 bases, there was a span of 6 bases. CDR1 SNHLY and CDR2 FYNNEI come from the germline V gene. CDR3 length equals 13 residues. The CDR3 region is CASSGDYQETQYF. The CDR3 region has the DNA TGTGCCAGCAGTGGGGACTACCAAGAGACCCAGTACTTC.

This clonotype was observed many times. The chain is built from TRBV6-5 and TRBJ2-6, with a tentative D call TRBD1 (6 bases). V was shortened by 4 bases and J by 2 bases, with 12 bases between the two germline ends. The CDR3 totals 16 residues. Germline V gene lookup returns CDR1 MNHEY and CDR2 SVGAGI. The chain's CDR3 is CASSWGPSAGANVLTF. CDR3 coding DNA: TGTGCCAGCAGTTGGGGGCCTAGTGCTGGGGCCAACGTCCTGACTTTC.

This clonotype was observed many times. The chain joins TRBV6-6 to TRBJ1-5; D gene ambiguous. Trimming removed 5 bases at V and 5 bases at J, with 10 bases between. Germline V lookup: CDR1 MNHNY, CDR2 SVGAGI (reference sequence). The CDR3 has 13 residues. The CDR3 sequence is CASSGGSHQPQHF. The CDR3 DNA sequence: TGTGCCAGCAGTGGCGGGAGCCATCAGCCCCAGCATTTT.

This clonotype appeared many times. The junction differs from germline at one of its ends, possibly a read error. The V gene is TRBV20-1, the J gene TRBJ1-1; tentatively, D is TRBD1 (5 bases). The CDR3 has 13 amino acids. Germline V gene lookup returns CDR1 DFQATT and CDR2 SNEGSKA (reference sequence). The DNA of the CDR3 is TGCAGTGCCACCGTCGGGGGGAACGCTGAAGCTTTCTTT. Protein sequence: CSATVGGNAEAFF.

This chain links TRBV7-2 with TRBJ2-2; D is ambiguous. V lost 1 base and J 5 bases, leaving 11 bases between the germline ends. The CDR3 extends over 15 amino acids. In germline, CDR1 is SGHTA, CDR2 FQGNSA. CDR3 in DNA: TGTGCCAGCAGCTTAGGTGTTCTTAGGACCGGGGAGCTGTTTTTT. As protein: CASSLGVLRTGELFF. The variable domain in full, completed from reference TRBV7-2 and TRBJ2-2, reads GAGVSQSPSNKVTEKGKDVELRCDPISGHTALYWYRQSLGQGLEFLIYFQGNSAPDKSGLPSDRFSAERTGGSVSTLTIQRTQQEDSAVYLCASSLGVLRTGELFFGEGSRLTVL.